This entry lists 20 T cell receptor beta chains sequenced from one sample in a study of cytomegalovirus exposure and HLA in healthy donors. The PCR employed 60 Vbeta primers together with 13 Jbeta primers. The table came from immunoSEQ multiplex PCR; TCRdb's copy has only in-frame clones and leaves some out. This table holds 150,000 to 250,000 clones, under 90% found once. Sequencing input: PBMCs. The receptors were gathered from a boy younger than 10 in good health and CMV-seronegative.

The CDR3, as DNA: TGTGCCAGCAGCTCAGGGACAGGGGGGTTCTACGAGCAGTACTTC. This encodes CASSSGTGGFYEQYF. The chain is built from TRBV7-2 and TRBJ2-7, with 11 bases fitting TRBD1. CDR3 size: 15 residues. The V gene's germline CDR1 is SGHTA and CDR2 FQGNSA. The junction had 5 bases not matched to a gene; V was cut back by 4 bases and J by 3 bases.

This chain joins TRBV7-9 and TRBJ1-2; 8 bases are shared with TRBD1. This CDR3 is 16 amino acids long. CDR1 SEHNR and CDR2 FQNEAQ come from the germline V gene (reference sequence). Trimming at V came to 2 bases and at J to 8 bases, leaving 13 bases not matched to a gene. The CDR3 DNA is TGTGCCAGCAGCTTATCGGTGGCCAGGGGGCCCCAAGGCTACACCTTC. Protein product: CASSLSVARGPQGYTF.

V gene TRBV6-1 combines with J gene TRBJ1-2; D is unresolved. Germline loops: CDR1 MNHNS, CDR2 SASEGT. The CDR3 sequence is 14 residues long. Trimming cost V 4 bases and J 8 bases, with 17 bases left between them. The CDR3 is CASSGGPLNKGYTF. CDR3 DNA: TGTGCCAGCAGTGGAGGGCCCCTTAACAAAGGCTACACCTTC.

Here the CDR3 reads CASSPAGTLRYEQYF. CDR3 DNA: TGTGCCAGCAGTCCCGCCGGGACTCTCCGGTACGAGCAGTACTTC. The chain links TRBV6-5 to TRBJ2-7; D is perhaps TRBD2 (6 bases). Germline V gene sequence: CDR1 MNHEY, CDR2 SVGAGI. There are 15 residues in the CDR3. V was cut by 5 bases and J by 4 bases, with 18 bases left in between.

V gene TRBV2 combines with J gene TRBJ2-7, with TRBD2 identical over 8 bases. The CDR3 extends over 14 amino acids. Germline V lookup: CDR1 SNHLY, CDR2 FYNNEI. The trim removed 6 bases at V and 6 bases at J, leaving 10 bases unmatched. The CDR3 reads CASRVLAGPGEQYF. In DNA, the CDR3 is TGTGCCAGCAGGGTCCTAGCGGGCCCCGGCGAGCAGTACTTC.

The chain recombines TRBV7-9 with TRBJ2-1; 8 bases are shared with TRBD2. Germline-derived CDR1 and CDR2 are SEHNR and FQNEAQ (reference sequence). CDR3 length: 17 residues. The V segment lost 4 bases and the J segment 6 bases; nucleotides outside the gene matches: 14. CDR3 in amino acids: CASSSTTPQRGSNEQFF. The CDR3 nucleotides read TGTGCCAGCAGCTCAACCACGCCACAGCGGGGGTCCAATGAGCAGTTCTTC.

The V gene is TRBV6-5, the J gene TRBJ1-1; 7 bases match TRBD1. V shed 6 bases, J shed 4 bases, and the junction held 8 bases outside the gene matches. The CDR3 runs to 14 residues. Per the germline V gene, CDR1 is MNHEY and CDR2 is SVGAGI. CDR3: CASRQGFGSTEAFF. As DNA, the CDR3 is TGTGCCAGCAGACAGGGGTTCGGTAGCACTGAAGCTTTCTTT.

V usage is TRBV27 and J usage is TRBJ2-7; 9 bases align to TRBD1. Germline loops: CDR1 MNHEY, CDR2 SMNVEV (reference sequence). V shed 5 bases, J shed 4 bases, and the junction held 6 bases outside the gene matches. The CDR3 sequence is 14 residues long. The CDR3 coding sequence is TGTGCCAGCAGTGCCTACAGGGGGCGATACGAGCAGTACTTC. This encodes CASSAYRGRYEQYF.

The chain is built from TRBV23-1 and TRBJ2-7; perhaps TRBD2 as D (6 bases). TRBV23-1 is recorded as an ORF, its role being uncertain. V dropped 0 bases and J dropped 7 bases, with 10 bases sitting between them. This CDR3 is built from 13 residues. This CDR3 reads CASSQSEGREQYF. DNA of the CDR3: TGCGCCAGCAGTCAATCGGAAGGGAGGGAGCAGTACTTC.

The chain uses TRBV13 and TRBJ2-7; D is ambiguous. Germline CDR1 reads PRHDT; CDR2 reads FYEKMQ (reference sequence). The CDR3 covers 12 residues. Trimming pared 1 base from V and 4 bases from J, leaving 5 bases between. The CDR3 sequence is CASSLVPYEQYF. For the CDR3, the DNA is TGTGCCAGCAGCTTAGTTCCGTACGAGCAGTACTTC. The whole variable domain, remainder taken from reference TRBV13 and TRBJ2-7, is AAGVIQSPRHLIKEKRETATLKCYPIPRHDTVYWYQQGPGQDPQFLISFYEKMQSDKGSIPDRFSAQQFSDYHSELNMSSLELGDSALYFCASSLVPYEQYFGPGTRLTVT.

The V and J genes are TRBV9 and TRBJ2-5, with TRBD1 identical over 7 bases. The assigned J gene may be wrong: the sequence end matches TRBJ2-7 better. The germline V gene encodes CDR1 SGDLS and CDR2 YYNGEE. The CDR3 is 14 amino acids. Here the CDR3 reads CASSLGQEAYEQYF. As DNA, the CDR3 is TGTGCCAGCAGCTTAGGACAGGAAGCCTACGAGCAGTACTTC.

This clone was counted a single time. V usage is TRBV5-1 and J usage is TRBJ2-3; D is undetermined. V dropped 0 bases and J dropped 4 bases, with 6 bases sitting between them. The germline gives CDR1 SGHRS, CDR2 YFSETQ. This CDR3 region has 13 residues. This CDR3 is CASSLDGPDTQYF. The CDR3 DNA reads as TGCGCCAGCAGCTTGGATGGCCCAGATACGCAGTATTTT.

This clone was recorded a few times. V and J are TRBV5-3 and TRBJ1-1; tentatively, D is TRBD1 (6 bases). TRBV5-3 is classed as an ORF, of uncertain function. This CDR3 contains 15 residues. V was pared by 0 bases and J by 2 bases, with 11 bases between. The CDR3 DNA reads TGTGCCAGAAGCTTGGGGGCAGGGGCAAACACTGAAGCTTTCTTT. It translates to CARSLGAGANTEAFF.

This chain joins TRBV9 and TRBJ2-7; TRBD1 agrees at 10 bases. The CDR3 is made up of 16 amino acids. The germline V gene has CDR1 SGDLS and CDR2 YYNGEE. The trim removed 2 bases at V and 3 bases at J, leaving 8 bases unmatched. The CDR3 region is CASSVTPGQGIYEQYF. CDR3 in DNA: TGTGCCAGCAGCGTGACACCGGGACAGGGGATCTACGAGCAGTACTTC.

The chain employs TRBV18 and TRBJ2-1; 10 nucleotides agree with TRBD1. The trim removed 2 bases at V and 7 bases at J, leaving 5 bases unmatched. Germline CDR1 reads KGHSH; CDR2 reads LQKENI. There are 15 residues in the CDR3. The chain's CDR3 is CASSPTGQGGNEQFF. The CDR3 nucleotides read TGTGCCAGCTCACCAACAGGACAGGGGGGGAATGAGCAGTTCTTC.

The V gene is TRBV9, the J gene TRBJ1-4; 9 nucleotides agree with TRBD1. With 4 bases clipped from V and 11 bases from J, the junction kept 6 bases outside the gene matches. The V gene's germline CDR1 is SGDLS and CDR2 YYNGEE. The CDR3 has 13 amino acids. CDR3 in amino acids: CASSPNRGQKLFF. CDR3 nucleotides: TGTGCCAGCAGCCCGAACAGGGGGCAGAAACTGTTTTTT.

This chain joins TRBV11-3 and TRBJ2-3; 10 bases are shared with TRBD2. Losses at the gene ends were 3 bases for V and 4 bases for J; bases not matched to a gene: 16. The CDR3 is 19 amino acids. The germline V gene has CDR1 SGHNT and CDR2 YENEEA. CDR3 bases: TGTGCCAGCAGCTTGGGAGTGTGGAAAGCGGGGGGGCAGTCAGATACGCAGTATTTT. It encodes CASSLGVWKAGGQSDTQYF.

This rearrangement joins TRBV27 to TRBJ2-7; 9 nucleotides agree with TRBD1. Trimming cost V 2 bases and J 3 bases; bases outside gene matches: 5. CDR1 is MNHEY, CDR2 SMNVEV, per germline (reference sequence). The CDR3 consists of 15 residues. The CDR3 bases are TGTGCCAGCAGTTTACGTAGGGGACAGGGCTACGAGCAGTACTTC. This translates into CASSLRRGQGYEQYF.

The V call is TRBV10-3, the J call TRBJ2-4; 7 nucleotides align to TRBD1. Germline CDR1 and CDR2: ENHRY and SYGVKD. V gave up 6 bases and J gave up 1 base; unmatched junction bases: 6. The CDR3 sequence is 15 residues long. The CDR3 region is CAISDAGGAKNIQYF. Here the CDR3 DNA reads TGTGCCATCAGCGATGCAGGGGGTGCCAAAAACATTCAGTACTTC.

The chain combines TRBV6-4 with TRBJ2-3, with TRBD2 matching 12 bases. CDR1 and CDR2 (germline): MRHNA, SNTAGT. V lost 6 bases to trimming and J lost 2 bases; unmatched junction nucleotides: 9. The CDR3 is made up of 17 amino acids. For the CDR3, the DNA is TGTGCCAGCAGCCGGACTAGCGGGGACTATTCCACAGATACGCAGTATTTT. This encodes CASSRTSGDYSTDTQYF.